This T cell receptor (beta chain) comes out of a study of shared clonotypes between healthy human individuals. Turning to this clone: Its specificity is not known.

Per germline, CDR1 MNHEY and CDR2 SMNVEV (reference sequence). Trimming cost V 6 bases and J 4 bases, with 21 bases left between them. This CDR3 comprises 16 residues. Study-level results: Few donors limited the genetic and exposure-history diversity represented. Naive CD4 clonotypes were shared across a handful of donors at about 5.2%. Generally, naive subsets (rather than memory subsets) showed larger estimated richness. Clonotypes shared by all four donors outscored non-shared clonotypes in generation probability.

Measured with immunoSEQ multiplex PCR; TCRdb has only the in-frame clones, and not every one. The table has millions of clones, roughly 93% seen once. The chain is built from TRBV27 and TRBJ1-1, with D maybe TRBD1 (6 bases). Sequencing was carried out using naive CD4+ T cells from PBMCs. Subset here: CD45RA+ positively selected. This TCR derives from a man younger than 35 in good health. Some clones in this sample may be carry-over from other donors' samples. The CDR3 here is CASSPSGGAPSTEAFF. CDR3 sequence (DNA): TGTGCCAGCAGCCCCTCCGGGGGGGCCCCGAGCACTGAAGCTTTCTTT.